These 4 T cell receptor beta chains share one sample of origin, sequenced in a study of Ad26.COV2.S vaccination and SARS-CoV-2 variants. Sequencing used immunoSEQ multiplex PCR; TCRdb keeps in-frame clones, though not all of them. The sample shows hundreds of thousands of clones, about 80% of them seen only once. Stated treatment: about 20 received Ad26.COV2.S at low or high dose, single or two shots; 5 received placebo; per-sample allocation not given. Day 63 after the first vaccine or placebo injection was the time point for sampling. The sample was peripheral blood, taken in a trial of Ad26.COV2.S vaccine versus placebo. The receptors shown here come from a person between 18 and 59 years old who received the Ad26.COV2.S COVID-19 vaccine or a placebo.

This chain uses TRBV10-3 with TRBJ1-1; perhaps TRBD1 as D (5 bases). Germline CDR1 reads ENHRY; CDR2 reads SYGVKD. There are 15 residues in the CDR3. V lost 4 bases, J lost 3 bases, and 15 bases lay in between. For the CDR3, the DNA is TGTGCCATCAGTGCGTTGGGGCCTCGGGACACTGAAGCTTTCTTT. It translates to CAISALGPRDTEAFF.

The chain has TRBV7-2 and TRBJ1-2; possible D gene TRBD1, 6 bases. Germline CDR1 SGHTA, CDR2 FQGNSA. The CDR3 covers 16 residues. V was trimmed by 8 bases and J by 2 bases, leaving 21 bases between them. The CDR3 reads CASHRGGGARNYGYTF. The CDR3 bases are TGTGCCAGCCACCGGGGCGGGGGGGCTAGAAACTATGGCTACACCTTC.

This chain links TRBV18 with TRBJ1-1; D is unclear. V was cut by 0 bases and J by 6 bases, with 11 bases left in between. Germline V CDR1 and CDR2: KGHSH, LQKENI. The CDR3 consists of 14 residues. The CDR3 DNA reads TGTGCCAGCTCACCACCGAGGGCAGGAGCTGAAGCTTTCTTT. Its protein product is CASSPPRAGAEAFF.

This chain links TRBV9 with TRBJ1-3; 7 nucleotides agree with TRBD1. The CDR3 is made up of 15 amino acids. CDR1 and CDR2 (germline): SGDLS, YYNGEE. V shed 5 bases, J shed 0 bases, and the junction held 5 bases outside the gene matches. This CDR3 reads CASSRGRFSGNTIYF. The CDR3 DNA sequence: TGTGCCAGCAGTAGGGGGCGGTTCTCTGGAAACACCATATATTTT.